The T cell receptor beta chain under discussion was sequenced for a study of blood T cells in healthy people across ages. Germline CDR1 reads SQVTM; CDR2 reads ANQGSEA. The V gene lost 4 bases and the J gene lost 7 bases, with 13 bases spanning the gap. The CDR3 extends over 12 amino acids. Remarks on this clonotype: Its antigen remains unknown.

Each donor's blood draw was roughly 10 milliliters of peripheral blood. With each sample, at least 5 micrograms of total RNA were extracted. Primers used in a second PCR of about 7 to 12 cycles were a sample-barcoded 5' primer and a J-beta primer mix. Each single sample gave us at least 2.5 million CDR3-containing paired-end reads. TCRdb reprocessed the 5' RACE reads with MiXCR, giving one entry per CDR3 protein. The sample includes 580,000 or so distinct CDR3 sequences, 40% to 55% of them seen just once. The study, taken as a whole, reports: Not knowing donor CMV status may have confounded expanded clonotype changes.

The sample comprised blood. This TCR was sampled from a man at least 80 years old in good health. The chain joins TRBV29-1 to TRBJ1-2; maybe TRBD1 (5 bases). The CDR3 is CSVGGRVRGYTF. The CDR3 bases are TGCAGCGTTGGGGGCAGGGTTCGTGGCTACACCTTC.